Described below is a single TCR beta chain sequence and its context. These data originate in a study of blood T cell repertoires in COVID-19. The overall study: The United States, Italy and Spain provided the acute and convalescent COVID-19 samples. The cDNA or gDNA used as material had been derived from T cells, B-cell-depleted T cells, or PBMCs.

CDR1 and CDR2 (germline): SGDLS, YYNGEE. The J segment lost 8 bases and the V segment lost 3 bases, leaving 6 bases of the junction unmatched. The CDR3 runs 15 residues. Source study methods: Amplifying reference gene primers gave estimates of nucleated cell counts. Libraries were prepared by immunoSEQ multiplex PCR; TCRdb keeps only in-frame clonotypes and omits some of them. The V and J calls and the clone size are those of that table, but D and trimming were determined from the DNA. The sample lists some 390,000 clones, around nine tenths seen once, with approximately 2.9% in the top ten. The source is a human donor in a cohort sampled during active COVID-19. Specimen: peripheral blood. V is TRBV9 and J is TRBJ1-5, with 12 bases matching TRBD1. CDR3 sequence reads: CASSAGTGGGEPQHF. CDR3 DNA sequence: TGTGCCAGCAGCGCAGGGACAGGGGGCGGTGAGCCCCAGCATTTT.